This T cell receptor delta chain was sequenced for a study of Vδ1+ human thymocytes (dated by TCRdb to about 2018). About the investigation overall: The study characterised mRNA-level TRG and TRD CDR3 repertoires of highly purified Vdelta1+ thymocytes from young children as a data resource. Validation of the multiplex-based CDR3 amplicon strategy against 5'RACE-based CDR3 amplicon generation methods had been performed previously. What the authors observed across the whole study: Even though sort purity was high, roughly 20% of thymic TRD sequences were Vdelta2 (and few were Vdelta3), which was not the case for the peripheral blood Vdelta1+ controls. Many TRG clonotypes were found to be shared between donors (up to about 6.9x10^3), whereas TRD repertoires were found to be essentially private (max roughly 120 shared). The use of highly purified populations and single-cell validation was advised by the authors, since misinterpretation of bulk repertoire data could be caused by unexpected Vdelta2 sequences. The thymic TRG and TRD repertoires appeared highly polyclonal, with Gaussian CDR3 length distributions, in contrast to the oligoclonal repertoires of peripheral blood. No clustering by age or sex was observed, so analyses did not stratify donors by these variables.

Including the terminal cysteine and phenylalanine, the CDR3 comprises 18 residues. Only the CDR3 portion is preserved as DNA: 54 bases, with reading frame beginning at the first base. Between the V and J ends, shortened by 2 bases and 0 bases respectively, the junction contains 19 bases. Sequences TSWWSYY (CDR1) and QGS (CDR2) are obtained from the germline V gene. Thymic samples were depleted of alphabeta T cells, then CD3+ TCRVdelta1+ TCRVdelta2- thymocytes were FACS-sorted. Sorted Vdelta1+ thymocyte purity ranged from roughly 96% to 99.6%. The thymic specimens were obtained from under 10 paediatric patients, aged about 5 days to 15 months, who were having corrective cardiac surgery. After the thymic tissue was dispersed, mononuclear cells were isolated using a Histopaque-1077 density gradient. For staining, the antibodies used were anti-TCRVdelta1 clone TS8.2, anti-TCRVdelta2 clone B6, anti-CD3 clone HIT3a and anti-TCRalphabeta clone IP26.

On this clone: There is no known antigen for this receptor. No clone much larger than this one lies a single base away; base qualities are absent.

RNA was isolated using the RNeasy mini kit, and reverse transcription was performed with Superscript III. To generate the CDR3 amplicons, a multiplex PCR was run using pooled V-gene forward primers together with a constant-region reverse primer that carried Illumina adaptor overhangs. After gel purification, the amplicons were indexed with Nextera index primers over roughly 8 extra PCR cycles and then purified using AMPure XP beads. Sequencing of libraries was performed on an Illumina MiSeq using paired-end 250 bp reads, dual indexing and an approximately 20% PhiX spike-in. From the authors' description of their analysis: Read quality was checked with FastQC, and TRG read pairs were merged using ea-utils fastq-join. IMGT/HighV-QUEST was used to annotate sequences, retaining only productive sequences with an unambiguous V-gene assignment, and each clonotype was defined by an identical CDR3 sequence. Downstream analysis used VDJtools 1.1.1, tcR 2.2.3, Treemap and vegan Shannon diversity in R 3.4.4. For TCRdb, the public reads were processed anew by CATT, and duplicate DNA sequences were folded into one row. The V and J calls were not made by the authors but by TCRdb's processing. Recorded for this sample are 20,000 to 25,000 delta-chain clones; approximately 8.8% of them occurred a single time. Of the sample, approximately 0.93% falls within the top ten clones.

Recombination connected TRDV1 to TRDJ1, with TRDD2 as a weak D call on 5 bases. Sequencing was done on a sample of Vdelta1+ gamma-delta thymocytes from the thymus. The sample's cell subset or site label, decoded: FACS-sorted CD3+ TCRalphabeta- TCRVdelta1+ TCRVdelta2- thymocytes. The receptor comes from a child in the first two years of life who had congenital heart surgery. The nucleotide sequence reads TGTGCTCTTGGGGAATCTACCCGACGGCTTCCGTACACCGATAAACTCATCTTT. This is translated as CALGESTRRLPYTDKLIF.